The rows below give T cell receptor beta chains drawn from one sample of a study of cytomegalovirus exposure and HLA in healthy donors. Repertoires were generated with immunoSEQ multiplex PCR, while TCRdb's copy carries only in-frame clones and drops some. Of approximately 170,000 clones in the sample, around 79% were seen once. The sequenced sample was PBMCs. The receptor set was obtained from a woman aged 35 to 49 in good health and CMV-seropositive. CDR3s include the opening cysteine and the closing phenylalanine or tryptophan.

V,CDR3
TRBV10-1,CASESGAGEQYF
TRBV19,CASNYRRGQPQHF
TRBV18,CASSPRGQSETQYF
TRBV19,CASSIDALVNTGELFF
TRBV10-3,CAIRDPSGGPKDTQYF
TRBV6-6,CASTEPNTGELFF
TRBV2,CASSERDSPFTGELFF
TRBV30,CAWSSGLAGNEQFF
TRBV5-6,CASSFNSYPGELFF
TRBV29-1,CSVERGIDYNEQFF
TRBV30,CAWSVQGASGPNEQFF
TRBV5-6,CASSLGTGGVYGYTF
TRBV19,CASSIDTGTSGGGDEQFF
TRBV4-3,CASSPLGLASYNEQFF
TRBV5-1,CASSYQDSYTEAFF
TRBV10-1,CASRARNVNSYNEQFF
TRBV28,CASSTTGDPQHF
TRBV10-3,CAISGTGTLYEQYF
TRBV19,CASSIVLAGGSVVGELFF
TRBV15,CATSRDRGWNIQYF
TRBV18,CASSPRGGQDYYEQYF
TRBV2,CASSRQGSNQPQHF
TRBV20-1,CSARLMYEQYF
TRBV7-2,CASSLGERDTQYF
TRBV18,CASSPGQGETEAFF